This entry is about one T cell receptor (beta chain). Its antigen is as yet unknown. The CDR3 covers 14 residues. Trimming removed 1 base at V and 5 bases at J, with 12 bases between. Germline V CDR1 and CDR2: SGHTA, FQGNSA. Repertoires were generated with immunoSEQ multiplex PCR, while TCRdb's copy carries only in-frame clones and drops some. The sample lists 24,000 or so clones; about 71% were seen once. This sample was taken from a study of radiotherapy plus CTLA-4 blockade in lung cancer. About the research overall: The study recorded objective responses in 18% of patients and disease control in under 35%.

Findings of the study overall: Following radiotherapy plus ipilimumab, tumor-derived TCR clones expanded in the blood.

Lung cancer patients with chemo-refractory metastatic non-small-cell disease were given focal radiation plus CTLA-4 blockade with ipilimumab. The V and J genes are TRBV7-2 and TRBJ2-7, with D maybe TRBD1 (5 bases). Sequencing was performed on peripheral blood, taken from a patient treated with radiotherapy plus ipilimumab. This clonotype originated in a human donor with non-small cell lung cancer whose response to radiotherapy plus ipilimumab could not be evaluated. The CDR3 DNA is TGTGCCAGCAGCTTAGACCCAGGGCGCAACGAGCAGTACTTC. Encoded protein: CASSLDPGRNEQYF.